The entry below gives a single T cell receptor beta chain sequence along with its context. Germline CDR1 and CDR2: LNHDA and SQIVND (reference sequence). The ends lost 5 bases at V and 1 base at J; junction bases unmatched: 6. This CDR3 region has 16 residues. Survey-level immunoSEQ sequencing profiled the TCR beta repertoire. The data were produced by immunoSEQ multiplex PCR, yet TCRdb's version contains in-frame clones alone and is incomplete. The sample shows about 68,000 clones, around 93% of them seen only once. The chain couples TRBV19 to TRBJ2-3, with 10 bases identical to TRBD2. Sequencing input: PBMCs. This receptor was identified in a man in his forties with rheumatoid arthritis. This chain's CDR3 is CASSPGSGRGTDTQYF. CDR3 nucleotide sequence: TGTGCCAGTAGTCCCGGGAGCGGGAGGGGCACAGATACGCAGTATTTT. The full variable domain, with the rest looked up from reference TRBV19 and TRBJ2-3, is DGGITQSPKYLFRKEGQNVTLSCEQNLNHDAMYWYRQDPGQGLRLIYYSQIVNDFQKGDIAEGYSVSREKKESFPLTVTSAQKNPTAFYLCASSPGSGRGTDTQYFGPGTRLTVL.